The clone carrying this T cell receptor (beta chain) was counted many times. V lost 1 base to trimming and J lost 7 bases, with 7 bases between them. Germline V gene sequence: CDR1 SGHTA, CDR2 FQGNSA. CDR3 length: 13 amino acids. Scientists made TCR beta libraries using quantitative 5'-RACE with molecular barcodes. Each CDR3 protein is one row after TCRdb ran MiXCR on the 5' RACE reads. The sample comprises 100,000 to 150,000 distinct CDR3 sequences, around 9.3% of which are singletons, and 2.5% to 3.5% rests with the top ten. These data originate in a study of CD8 T cells in ankylosing spondylitis. V usage is TRBV7-2 and J usage is TRBJ2-2; D gene uncertain. The origin of this receptor is a male donor with ankylosing spondylitis or in good health (not recorded which). Source material: blood, either unsorted or a sorted T cell fraction (not recorded which). The CDR3 bases are TGTGCCAGCAGCTTAGTGGGGAACGGGGAGCTGTTTTTT. Amino acids: CASSLVGNGELFF.